This TCR beta chain appears in the sequencing data of a study of cytomegalovirus exposure and HLA in healthy donors. Overall study results and limits: Presence/absence analyses assumed roughly uniform sequencing depth across donors, which may not hold.

Remarks on this clone: What it binds is unknown.

Trimming shortened V by 6 bases and J by 8 bases, and 10 bases separated the two germline ends. This CDR3 spans 11 amino acids. Germline-derived CDR1 and CDR2 are SGHTA and FQGNSA. PCR used 60 Vbeta primers and 13 Jbeta primers. Sequencing used immunoSEQ multiplex PCR; TCRdb keeps in-frame clones, though not all of them. The sample contains 60,000 or so clones, around 68% of which appear only once. The sequencing sample was made of PBMCs. The chain recombines TRBV7-2 with TRBJ1-2; D possibly corresponds to TRBD1 (5 bases). The origin of this receptor is a man aged 50-60 years in good health and CMV-seropositive. CDR3 nucleotides: TGTGCCAGCAGTCTGACAGAGGGCTACACCTTC. Translation: CASSLTEGYTF.